A selection of T cell receptor beta chains follows, all from one sample in a study of cytomegalovirus exposure and HLA in healthy donors. Generated by immunoSEQ multiplex PCR, the TCRdb table keeps only in-frame clones and is missing some. In the table there are 63,000 or so clones, about 68% of which are singletons. Source material: PBMCs. The source of these receptors is a woman in her thirties in good health and CMV-seropositive. Both conserved end residues are part of each CDR3. Each record gives: J gene, D gene, clone size, V gene, CDR3 DNA, CDR3 protein. A D gene is named only where the DNA matches it firmly. Expanded clones get a size class; other rows say once, few or many, or leave the size out.

TRBJ2-5 TRBD2 few TRBV13 TGTGCCAGCACCTTGGGCGGGAGCAAAGAGACCCAGTACTTC CASTLGGSKETQYF
TRBJ2-3 . . TRBV28 TGTGCCAGCAGTACCACTAGCACAGATACGCAGTATTTT CASSTTSTDTQYF
TRBJ1-6 . . TRBV4-2 TGTGCCAGCAGCTTATCTCAGGGTAATAATTCACCCCTCCACTTT CASSLSQGNNSPLHF
TRBJ2-7 TRBD2 . TRBV27 TGTGCCAGCAGTTTAGGAGTCGGGCTAGCGGGACACGAGCAGTACTTC CASSLGVGLAGHEQYF
TRBJ2-1 TRBD2 . TRBV27 TGTGCCAGCAGGGTTAGCGGGGTAAGCTCCTACAATGAGCAGTTCTTC CASRVSGVSSYNEQFF
TRBJ2-7 TRBD2 . TRBV2 TGTGCCAGCAGTGAAACTAGCGGGAGTCTTGAGCAGTACTTC CASSETSGSLEQYF
TRBJ2-1 TRBD2 . TRBV7-2 TGTGCCAGCAGCTTAGTGCCAGGGAGGGATGAGCAGTTCTTC CASSLVPGRDEQFF
TRBJ2-7 . . TRBV27 TGTGCCAGCAGTGGGCCCGGAGTTGTTAGCGGCGAGCAGTACTTC CASSGPGVVSGEQYF
TRBJ2-5 . . TRBV19 TGTGCCAGTAGTATAGGCCCGGGTTCCGAGACCCAGTACTTC CASSIGPGSETQYF
TRBJ2-7 TRBD2 . TRBV5-1 TGCGCCAGCAGCTTGGGGGGGGGAGGAAACTACGAGCAGTACTTC CASSLGGGGNYEQYF